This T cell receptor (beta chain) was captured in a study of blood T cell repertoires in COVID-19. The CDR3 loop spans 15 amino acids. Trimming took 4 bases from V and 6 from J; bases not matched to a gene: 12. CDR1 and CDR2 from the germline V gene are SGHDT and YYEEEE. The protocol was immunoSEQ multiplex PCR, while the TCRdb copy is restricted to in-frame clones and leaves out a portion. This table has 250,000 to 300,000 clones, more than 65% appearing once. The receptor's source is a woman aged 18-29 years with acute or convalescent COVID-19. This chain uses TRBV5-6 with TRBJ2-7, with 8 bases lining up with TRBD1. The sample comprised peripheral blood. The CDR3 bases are TGTGCCAGCAGCCCCGCTGGGGCCAGGGGGCTCGAGCAGTACTTC. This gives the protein CASSPAGARGLEQYF.